This TCR beta chain was sequenced for a study of cytomegalovirus exposure and HLA in healthy donors (dated by TCRdb to 2015 to 2018). Context from the whole study: In an earlier analysis of under 600 of the donors, 276 Gb of sequence data and 90 million to 120 million unique TCR beta sequences from about 179 million T cells were reported. Every discovery cohort repertoire had been produced on one sequencing platform. To study patterns of TCR occurrence, a later analysis re-analyzed previously published TCR beta repertoires from around 700 donors and added high-resolution HLA genotyping. In an earlier analysis of around 540 of the donors, high-throughput TCR beta sequencing was used to judge whether each TCR beta V gene segment behaved as functional or pseudogenic. Among the roughly 430 genotyped donors, 75% to 90% belonged to the genetic ancestry cluster associated with self-reported Caucasian donors. The study aimed to test whether signatures of past pathogen exposure could be identified by cataloging public T cell receptors. Because of strong linkage in the cohort, four to six DR-DQ haplotypes were treated as single units for association and clustering. The study profiled the T cell repertoires of 500 to 800 subjects by immunosequencing and related them to cytomegalovirus serostatus. In a later genetic analysis, genome-wide SNP genotypes for about 55% of the roughly 670 donors were used, and that subset was treated as a discovery cohort. On average, about 240,000 unique TCR beta nucleotide sequences were sequenced per donor among some 430 genotyped donors of the cohort, with roughly 18% of those sequences being non-productive. Roughly 300 gigabases of sequencing data and tens of millions of unique TCR sequences were included in an early release covering about 700 HLA-typed donors. Both class I and class II loci were covered by HLA typing, at four-digit resolution. Donor age, sex, ethnicity and CMV serostatus were compiled alongside the repertoire data. High-throughput TCR immunosequencing, statistical association of individual TCRs with disease status, and machine learning were combined to predict cytomegalovirus infection status. Typing coverage varied by locus: roughly 629-640 donors for A, B, C, DRB1 and DQB1; roughly 560 for DQA1; nearly 610 for DPA1; 450 to 480 for DPB1. Besides the first cohort of approximately 670 subjects, a separate validation cohort made up of 95 to 150 different subjects was used. In the later analysis, no new phenotypic data were used to find candidate immune exposures; instead, reliance was placed on TCR beta sequences and their occurrence across donors.

The cohort was made up of approximately 670 healthy bone marrow donors. Cohort members were all nominally healthy when sampled, although unrecorded immune exposures were likely present. The donor was CMV seronegative and was included in the group of under 450 seronegative cohort members. A peripheral blood sample was provided by each donor, and peripheral blood mononuclear cells were used for TCR beta sequencing. Genomic DNA extraction from the blood cell samples was performed with the Qiagen DNeasy Blood Extraction Kit. Via the germline V gene, CDR1 is SGDLS and CDR2 YYNGEE. The cysteine opens and the phenylalanine closes a CDR3 of 15 amino acids. CDR3 DNA only is kept here, 45 bases in frame from base 1. V is cut back by 0 bases and J by 3 bases, with 6 bases in the junction unmatched. Details on this clone: The antigen this receptor binds is unknown. Base qualities were left out, and no much larger clone turns up one base away.

Library preparation used the immunoSEQ multiplex PCR assay. A mixture of 60 forward primers for TCR Vbeta segments and 13 reverse primers for TCR Jbeta segments was used in the multiplex PCR. A multiplex PCR assay on genomic DNA amplified the CDR3 region of rearranged TCR beta genes. The amplified TCR beta libraries were sequenced on the Illumina HiSeq System as 87-base-pair reads. The authors processed their data as follows. A later analysis counted around 72 million unique TCR beta chains across the 600 to 850 repertoires, and some 11 million of these chains were shared by at least two donors. A nearest-neighbor algorithm error-corrected the raw reads and collapsed the reads into unique sequences, merging closely related sequences to remove PCR and sequencing errors. CDR3 sequences were aligned to IMGT reference sequences to assign V, D and J gene segments. For a sequence to be retained, a match of at least six nucleotides to both a V gene segment and a J gene segment was required. Rearrangements were called productive when the CDR3 lacked stop codons and stayed in frame with V and J; all others were non-productive. CDR3 was defined according to IMGT convention as the region running from the second conserved V-encoded cysteine to the conserved J-encoded phenylalanine. The earlier analysis of about 500 of the donors excluded sequences that lacked an unambiguous match to a single V gene segment. An earlier analysis of a few hundred of the donors called V segments functional above 56.7% productive rearrangements and segregating when the between-donor standard deviation exceeded 5%. To diagnose cytomegalovirus status from the catalog of TCR beta chain sequences, a statistical classification framework was built. In a later analysis, TCR nucleotide sequences were compared against IMGT/GENE-DB human TR gene sequences so that V and J genes could be assigned. In a later analysis, CDR3 sequences and most-parsimonious VDJ recombination scenarios were assigned using the TCRdist pipeline. In a later analysis, each TCR beta chain was defined by its CDR3 amino acid sequence together with its V-gene family, and reads without a unique V-gene family were excluded. A later analysis removed several hundred highly shared, low-generation-probability nucleotide sequences to deal with suspected cross-contamination and a sequencing artifact. A later analysis calculated a clonal expansion index for each public chain from normalized within-repertoire ranks of inferred template counts. A later analysis computed generation probabilities with a VDJ recombination model fitted to out-of-frame rearrangements, and checked the results against IGoR. Hypergeometric tests were used in a later analysis to score TCR-TCR, TCR-HLA and TCR-CMV co-occurrence, with a repertoire-size bias correction applied to the TCR pairs. To estimate false discovery rates, a later analysis permuted the HLA or CMV assignments 20 times. A later analysis grouped co-occurring TCRs with DBSCAN, adding TCRdist sequence similarity when clustering within HLA-allele-positive subsets. Repertoires with fewer than 30,000 or more than 120,000 public chains were left out of co-occurrence clustering, as were a few repertoires with anomalous nucleotide sharing. Sourced from immuneACCESS, this table was stored by TCRdb with only in-frame sequences that have V and J called. A share of the clones is absent; for the studies checked, an unresolved V gene accounts for under half, and the remainder has no known explanation. V and J calls and clone size are those listed in that table; D and trimming were worked out from the DNA. The sample table contains 150,000 to 200,000 clones; only one count was recorded for roughly 79% of them. Of the sample, 0.9% to 1.1% is held by the ten largest clones.

The investigation overall reported the following: A later analysis found that HLA-associated TCR beta chains were more clonally expanded and had lower generation probabilities than equally common non-associated chains. At a false discovery rate of 0.05, a later analysis linked roughly 17,000 TCR beta sequences to specific HLA alleles. A further reported finding was that TCR beta sequences accurately predicted the HLA-A and HLA-B alleles for most subjects in the first cohort. Linkage disequilibrium might explain the correlated functional status among segregating V segments, but an unknown experimental factor could not be ruled out. A later genetic analysis reported fewer N-insertions in productive TCRs among donors in an Asian-associated ancestry cluster than the approximately 670-donor mean. A later analysis reported that several top co-occurrence clusters appeared linked to parvovirus B19, influenza, CMV and Epstein-Barr virus. Some IMGT-functional V segments, including TRBV6-2 and TRBV6-3, could not be told apart with the 87-base-pair reads, so those segments were excluded. The study listed 150 to 200 TCR beta chains as associated with cytomegalovirus. A later analysis found that TCR association rates varied across HLA loci, with DRB1 alleles showing the most associated TCRs and HLA-C alleles the fewest. For the cohort, immune exposure information was limited to CMV serostatus. The sequencing pipeline was judged likely to have produced a cluster of highly shared sequence variants as a technical artifact. According to a later analysis, most CMV-associated TCR beta chains appeared to be HLA-restricted, and the HLA associations seemed to be driven largely by CMV exposure. When HLA alleles, especially DR and DQ, strongly co-occurred, TCR associations were difficult to assign to individual alleles. This cohort had only TCR beta chains sequenced, and the lack of alpha or paired-chain data limited which features could be detected. The authors suggested that the approach could potentially be generalized to other disease states and immunological phenotypes. An association between a missense DCLRE1C variant and V-gene and J-gene trimming of TCR beta chains was found in a later genetic analysis and replicated in an independent cohort. An earlier analysis of approximately 570 of the donors showed that most TCR beta V segments appeared in productive rearrangements either about 87% or about 30% of the time, which broadly matched IMGT annotations. The classifier was reported to diagnose cytomegalovirus status with high specificity and sensitivity in both the original and validation cohorts. In vitro tests confirmed that a few of the cytomegalovirus-associated TCR beta chains recognize cytomegalovirus antigens. Sequencing depth was assumed to be roughly uniform across donors in the presence/absence analyses, though that assumption may not hold. The earlier analysis of around 600 of the donors excluded some 15 rarely observed V segments, including chromosome 9 orphons, because counts were too low. Across donors, most TCR sequences were observed very rarely, whereas some public TCRs were present in many individuals. Because HLA typing was missing for some donors at each locus, association tests included only the typed subset.

Sequences were obtained from PBMCs. The source is a woman aged 40 to 50 in good health and CMV-seronegative. The chain employs TRBV9 and TRBJ2-7; 7 junctional bases match TRBD2. Here is the DNA: TGTGCCAGCAGCGTAGACCAGGGAGGGGTCTACGAGCAGTACTTC. Translated, this gives CASSVDQGGVYEQYF.